This T cell receptor (beta chain) was found in a study of PD-L1 blockade in urothelial cancer. Study-wide context: Most patients, about 85% of the roughly 30, were males with bladder-origin cancer. Reported median T cell count for blood samples was 130,000 to 150,000. Analyses were performed on blood at 3 weeks after treatment start (the second dose) and at 6 weeks.

The protocol was immunoSEQ multiplex PCR, while the TCRdb copy is restricted to in-frame clones and leaves out a portion. This sample has tens of thousands of clones; 85% to 90% occur once, and the top ten carry 1.5% to 2%. J lost 5 bases, V lost 0 bases, and 10 bases had no gene match. The CDR3 is 16 amino acids. Germline CDR1 and CDR2: SGHRS and YFSETQ. Time point specified: pretreatment peripheral blood. Each patient gave between 1 and 8 samples, pretreatment and on-treatment. The input for sequencing was PBMCs, taken around atezolizumab (anti-PD-L1) treatment. The chain has TRBV5-1 and TRBJ2-5; 7 bases line up with TRBD2. The TCR sequence derives from a man in his sixties with urothelial cancer. The CDR3 region is CASSLEGRAAGETQYF. The CDR3 DNA reads TGCGCCAGCAGCTTGGAAGGGAGGGCAGCGGGGGAGACCCAGTACTTC.